This is a list of T cell receptor beta chains from one sample in a study of shared clonotypes between healthy human individuals. TCRdb keeps only in-frame clones here, not all; method: immunoSEQ multiplex PCR. This sample carries 630,000 or so clones, 95% to 98% of them seen once, and the ten largest clones take 0.3%. Sequences were obtained from naive CD8+ T cells sorted from blood. These receptors were taken from a man aged 25 to 40 in good health. CDR3s include the opening cysteine and the closing phenylalanine or tryptophan. Fields, in order: J gene, V gene, CDR3 length, CDR3 protein.

>TRBJ2-7|TRBV18|15
CASSPGRGTAYEQYF
>TRBJ1-1|TRBV6-5|14
CASSYRRSSREAFF
>TRBJ2-7|TRBV7-6|14
CASSLGQGKDEQYF
>TRBJ2-3|TRBV9|14
CASSRPGQGDTQYF
>TRBJ2-3|TRBV6-5|13
CASSYLPPDTQYF
>TRBJ2-7|TRBV30|16
CAWSLYQGVGLDEQYF
>TRBJ2-1|TRBV28|16
CASSWMIGRADNEQFF
>TRBJ1-4|TRBV7-9|15
CASSLSPGTEEKLFF
>TRBJ2-2|TRBV4-2|16
CASSLGQGVNTGELFF
>TRBJ2-1|TRBV11-2|17
CASSLEGTGSSYNEQFF
>TRBJ1-2|TRBV5-1|18
CASSLVRPEGYGYYGYTF
>TRBJ2-7|TRBV7-9|14
CASSRTISPYEQYF
>TRBJ2-1|TRBV14|15
CASSPLGERAGEQFF
>TRBJ1-2|TRBV5-4|14
CASSSEGALRGYTF
>TRBJ2-7|TRBV28|11
CASSSFSEQYF
>TRBJ2-3|TRBV6-5|14
CASRQGASADTQYF
>TRBJ2-5|TRBV5-1|14
CASTLRGAGETQYF
>TRBJ1-5|TRBV7-8|16
CASSLERWDSNQPQHF
>TRBJ1-2|TRBV28|16
CASSLLLRGRAEGYTF
>TRBJ2-3|TRBV6-4|15
CASSPGTSDTDTQYF
>TRBJ2-7|TRBV5-6|15
CASSLGWTGAYEQYF
>TRBJ2-1|TRBV4-3|15
CASSQDRDRYNEQFF
>TRBJ1-1|TRBV7-9|14
CASSLALGYTEAFF
>TRBJ2-7|TRBV10-1|14
CASSEPGQGHEQYF